This TCR beta chain was profiled in a study of T cells in localized non-small cell lung cancer. Study-level points and caveats: Sequencing involved a lone tumor region, leaving heterogeneity possible.

As concerns this clone: The antigen remains unidentified.

Sequencing was performed with immunoSEQ multiplex PCR; in TCRdb, only in-frame clones are kept and a portion is missing. This sample has over a thousand clones, with 15% to 20% found just once. Source: normal lung tissue next to the tumor, taken before any cancer treatment. The TCR originated in a man aged 40 to 70 with stage II lung adenocarcinoma.

The CDR3 nucleotides read TGTGCCTGGAGACTAGCGCGCACAGATACGCAGTATTTT. This gives the protein CAWRLARTDTQYF. V is TRBV30 and J is TRBJ2-3, with TRBD2 identical over 7 bases. Germline CDR1 is GTSNPN and CDR2 is SVGIG (reference sequence). Trimming removed 3 bases from V and 1 base from J; junction bases left unmatched: 1. The CDR3 totals 13 residues.